Listed here are 19 T cell receptor beta chains from one sample, sequenced in a study of shared clonotypes between healthy human individuals (dated by TCRdb to about 2020). Preparation of the library involved the immunoSEQ multiplex PCR assay. TCRdb obtained this table from immuneACCESS and retained in-frame rearrangements with V and J assigned. These tables miss some clones; where compared with another copy, unresolved V genes account for less than half of the shortfall, and the remainder is unexplained. This sample holds 950,000 to 1,200,000 clones; approximately 75% were observed only once. Over 0.8% of the sample lies in the top ten. The sequencing sample was made of memory CD4+ T cells from PBMCs. Read against the paper, the sample's cell subset or site label means: CD45RA-negative fraction. These receptors were obtained from a man aged 18-30 years in good health. Some clones in this sample may be carry-over from other donors' samples.

This sequence joins TRBV6-4 and TRBJ2-3; D remains unclear. This CDR3 contains 13 residues. The germline V gene encodes CDR1 MRHNA and CDR2 SNTAGT. Trimming removed 3 bases at V and 0 bases at J, with 4 bases between. CDR3 sequence reads: CASSEPSTDTQYF. CDR3 DNA: TGTGCCAGCAGTGAGCCTAGCACAGATACGCAGTATTTT.

The chain carries TRBV6-5 and TRBJ2-1, with a possible D match to TRBD2 (5 bases). The germline gives CDR1 MNHEY, CDR2 SVGAGI. The CDR3 totals 15 residues. The V end lost 0 bases, the J end lost 0 bases, and 6 bases lay between the germline ends. CDR3 sequence: CASSYSTSSYNEQFF. In DNA, the CDR3 is TGTGCCAGCAGTTACTCCACTAGCTCCTACAATGAGCAGTTCTTC.

About this clone: A read error is likely here: a far larger clone is one base away. Other DNA sequences from this sample encode an identical CDR3 as well. The rearrangement uses TRBV27 and TRBJ2-7, with TRBD1 as a possible D gene (6 bases). Trimming left V 7 bases short and J 9 bases short, with 28 bases between. The CDR3 covers 16 residues. The germline V gene has CDR1 MNHEY and CDR2 SMNVEV (reference sequence). CDR3 residues: CASKPGHLGDREAQYF. DNA for the CDR3: TGTGCCAGCAAACCGGGACACCTGGGCGATCGAGAGGCGCAGTACTTC.

This clone was seen once. The chain uses TRBV4-2 and TRBJ1-5; tentatively, D is TRBD1 (6 bases). This CDR3 has 15 amino acids. In germline, CDR1 is LGHNA, CDR2 YNFKEQ. Trimming shortened V by 4 bases and J by 7 bases, and 17 bases separated the two germline ends. CDR3 sequence (DNA): TGTGCCAGCAGCCCTACCCCAGGGGTCGTGCAGCCCCAGCATTTT. It yields the protein CASSPTPGVVQPQHF.

The rearrangement links TRBV6-6 to TRBJ2-7, with unresolved D. The V gene's germline CDR1 is MNHNY and CDR2 SVGAGI (reference sequence). V lost 6 bases, J lost 3 bases, and 12 bases lay in between. This CDR3 contains 13 residues. The CDR3 here is CASREPRDYEQYF. The CDR3 region has the DNA TGTGCCAGCAGAGAGCCTAGAGACTACGAGCAGTACTTC.

Notes on this clone: Within the sample, other DNA sequences also encode this same CDR3. The chain employs TRBV6-6 and TRBJ2-5; D possibly uses TRBD1 or TRBD2 (5 bases each). This CDR3 contains 12 residues. Trimming stripped 6 bases from V and 5 bases from J, with 10 bases between. CDR1 and CDR2 (germline): MNHNY, SVGAGI (reference sequence). The CDR3 DNA sequence: TGTGCCAGCAGCCCCGGGGCGGAGACCCAGTACTTC. It encodes CASSPGAETQYF.

The gene calls are TRBV7-6 and TRBJ1-1; the match to TRBD1 covers 9 bases. CDR3 length: 16 amino acids. V lost 1 base to trimming and J lost 1 base; unmatched junction nucleotides: 4. Per germline, CDR1 SGHVS and CDR2 FNYEAQ. The CDR3 sequence is CASSLGPGQGNTEAFF. The CDR3 DNA reads as TGTGCCAGCAGCTTAGGTCCGGGACAGGGGAACACTGAAGCTTTCTTT.

V gene TRBV5-4 combines with J gene TRBJ2-7, with D unresolved. The CDR3 has 13 residues. V was shortened by 4 bases and J by 3 bases, with 11 bases between the two germline ends. Per the germline V gene, CDR1 is SGHNT and CDR2 is YYREEE (reference sequence). CDR3: CASSVHNGYEQYF. CDR3 sequence (DNA): TGTGCCAGCAGCGTACACAATGGCTACGAGCAGTACTTC.

There are a few counts of this clone. The rearrangement links TRBV5-4 to TRBJ2-7; 12 nucleotides align to TRBD2. Trimming took 3 bases from V and 7 from J; bases not matched to a gene: 8. Per germline, CDR1 SGHNT and CDR2 YYREEE (reference sequence). The CDR3 runs to 15 residues. The CDR3 nucleotides read TGTGCCAGCAGCTCGCTAGCGGGAGGGCCAAGGGAGCAGTACTTC. Encoded protein: CASSSLAGGPREQYF.

The chain couples TRBV11-1 to TRBJ1-1; the D is unclear. The CDR3 is 13 residues long. V lost 6 bases, J lost 3 bases, and 11 bases lay in between. Germline V gives CDR1 SGHAT, CDR2 FQDESV (reference sequence). CDR3 region: CASRAIVYTEAFF. CDR3 bases: TGTGCCAGCAGGGCGATCGTCTACACTGAAGCTTTCTTT.

This clone was seen a handful of times. The genes are TRBV18 and TRBJ1-5; 12 nucleotides line up with TRBD1. Germline CDR1 reads KGHSH; CDR2 reads LQKENI. V lost 4 bases and J lost 6; bases outside the gene matches: 4. This CDR3 comprises 15 residues. This CDR3 reads CASSQGTGGSQPQHF. In DNA form, the CDR3 reads TGTGCCAGCTCACAGGGGACAGGGGGCAGTCAGCCCCAGCATTTT.

This clone was found a few times. The sample holds other DNA sequences that translate to the same CDR3. This chain connects TRBV7-3 to TRBJ1-1; no firm D call. From germline, CDR1 is SGHTA and CDR2 FQGTGA. CDR3 size: 13 residues. Trimming pared 3 bases from V and 1 base from J, leaving 6 bases between. For the CDR3, the DNA is TGTGCCAGCAGCTTTGCAGCGAACACTGAAGCTTTCTTT. This sequence encodes CASSFAANTEAFF.

This clone was seen a single time. The J gene is TRBJ2-1, the V gene TRBV5-5, with no clear D. Germline CDR1 SGHKS, CDR2 YYEKEE (reference sequence). With 4 bases removed from V and 2 bases from J, the gap between germline ends came to 10 bases. The CDR3 runs 14 residues. CDR3 in amino acids: CASSRFGPYNEQFF. CDR3 DNA sequence: TGTGCCAGCAGCCGATTTGGACCCTACAATGAGCAGTTCTTC.

The V and J genes are TRBV7-3 and TRBJ2-3, with 9 positions matching TRBD1. CDR1 is SGHTA, CDR2 FQGTGA, per germline. The V gene end was trimmed by 4 bases and the J gene end by 3 bases; junction bases not matched to a gene: 5. CDR3 length equals 15 residues. The DNA of the CDR3 is TGTGCCAGCAGCTCGGGACAGGGAAGGACAGATACGCAGTATTTT. Translated: CASSSGQGRTDTQYF.

This sequence joins TRBV6-1 and TRBJ2-1, with 7 nucleotides matching TRBD2. Germline-derived CDR1 and CDR2 are MNHNS and SASEGT. The CDR3 is 13 amino acids. Trimming removed 7 bases from V and 6 bases from J; junction bases left unmatched: 6. CDR3 residues: CASTGLVFNEQFF. CDR3 nucleotide sequence: TGTGCCAGCACCGGACTAGTTTTCAATGAGCAGTTCTTC.

The chain combines TRBV18 with TRBJ2-3; the D gene is possibly TRBD1 (6 bases). The CDR3 is made up of 16 amino acids. V lost 2 bases and J 8 bases, leaving 20 bases between the germline ends. Per germline, CDR1 KGHSH and CDR2 LQKENI. In DNA form, the CDR3 reads TGTGCCAGCTCACCAATACCGGGACATAGCAAGGGTACGCAGTATTTT. It translates to CASSPIPGHSKGTQYF.

V is TRBV18 and J is TRBJ2-7; the D is unclear. V was cut by 2 bases and J by 2 bases, with 13 bases left in between. The V gene's germline CDR1 is KGHSH and CDR2 LQKENI. The CDR3 spans 15 residues. In nucleotides, the CDR3 is TGTGCCAGCTCACCATGGAGTGGCGGAACCTACGAGCAGTACTTC. Its translation: CASSPWSGGTYEQYF.

The rearrangement joins TRBV10-2 to TRBJ1-2, with TRBD1 identical over 7 bases. This CDR3 spans 16 amino acids. Germline V lookup: CDR1 WSHSY, CDR2 SAAADI. The V gene end was trimmed by 0 bases and the J gene end by 7 bases; junction bases not matched to a gene: 11. CDR3 sequence: CASSESHDRASRGYTF. The CDR3 region has the DNA TGCGCCAGCAGTGAGTCCCACGACAGGGCAAGTCGTGGCTACACCTTC.

The chain carries TRBV7-2 and TRBJ1-5; D gene ambiguous. The germline V gene has CDR1 SGHTA and CDR2 FQGNSA. The CDR3 is made up of 14 amino acids. V was pared by 5 bases and J by 5 bases, with 13 bases between. The CDR3 here is CASSPQPSDQPQHF. The CDR3 nucleotides read TGTGCCAGCAGCCCCCAACCAAGCGATCAGCCCCAGCATTTT.